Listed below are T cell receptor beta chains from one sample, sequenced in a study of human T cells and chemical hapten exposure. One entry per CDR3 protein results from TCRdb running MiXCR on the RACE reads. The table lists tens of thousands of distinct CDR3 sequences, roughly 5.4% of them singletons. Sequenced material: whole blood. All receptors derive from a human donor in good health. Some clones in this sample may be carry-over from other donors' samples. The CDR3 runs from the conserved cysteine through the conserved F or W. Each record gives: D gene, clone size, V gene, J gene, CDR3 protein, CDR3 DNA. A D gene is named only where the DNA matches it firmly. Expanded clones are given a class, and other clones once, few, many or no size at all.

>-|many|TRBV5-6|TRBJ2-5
CASSRRTAETQYF
TGTGCCAGCAGCCGAAGGACCGCCGAGACCCAGTACTTC
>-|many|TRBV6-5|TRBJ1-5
CASGGGQRNQPQHF
TGTGCCAGCGGCGGCGGTCAGAGAAATCAGCCCCAGCATTTT
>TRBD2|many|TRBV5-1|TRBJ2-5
CASSPWGTSGRAGF
TGCGCCAGCAGCCCTTGGGGTACGAGCGGGAGGGCCGGCTTC
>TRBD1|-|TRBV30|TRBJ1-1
CAWSIGQGNTEAFF
TGTGCCTGGAGTATCGGACAGGGGAACACTGAAGCTTTCTTT
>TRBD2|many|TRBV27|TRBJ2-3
CASSPRTSGADTQYF
TGTGCCAGCAGTCCACGGACTAGCGGGGCAGATACGCAGTATTTT
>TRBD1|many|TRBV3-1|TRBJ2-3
CASSRKRSPDRGQWKDTQYF
TGTGCCAGCAGCCGCAAGAGGTCCCCCGACAGGGGGCAATGGAAAGATACGCAGTATTTT
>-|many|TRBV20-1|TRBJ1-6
CSARESSSYNSPLHF
TGCAGTGCTAGAGAGAGCAGCTCCTATAATTCACCCCTCCACTTT
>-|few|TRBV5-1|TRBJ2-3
CASSLRGLQGMDTQYF
TGCGCCAGCAGCTTGAGGGGACTACAGGGGATGGATACGCAGTATTTT
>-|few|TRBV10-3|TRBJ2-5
CAISESKSQTQYF
TGTGCCATCAGTGAGTCGAAAAGTCAGACCCAGTACTTC
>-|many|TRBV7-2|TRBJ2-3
CASSFRIESTDTQYF
TGTGCCAGCAGCTTCAGGATAGAAAGCACAGATACGCAGTATTTT
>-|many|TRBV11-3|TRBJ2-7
CASTLSGSPAQAPEQYF
TGTGCCAGCACCCTTTCGGGGTCGCCAGCTCAGGCCCCTGAGCAGTACTTC
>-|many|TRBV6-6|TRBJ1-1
CASSYGGAEGTEAFF
TGTGCCAGCAGTTACGGGGGGGCAGAGGGCACTGAAGCTTTCTTT
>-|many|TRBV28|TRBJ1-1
CASGHQNTEAFF
TGTGCCAGCGGACACCAGAACACTGAAGCTTTCTTT
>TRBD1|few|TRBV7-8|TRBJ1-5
CASSSGTGAAYSNQPQHF
TGTGCCAGCAGCTCGGGGACAGGGGCCGCGTATAGCAATCAGCCCCAGCATTTT
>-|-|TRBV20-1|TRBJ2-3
CSAIPGADRGTDTQYF
TGCAGTGCTATCCCGGGGGCGGATCGGGGCACAGATACGCAGTATTTT
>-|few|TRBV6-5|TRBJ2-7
CASRAGHPSEQYF
TGTGCCAGCAGAGCGGGACACCCCTCCGAGCAGTACTTC
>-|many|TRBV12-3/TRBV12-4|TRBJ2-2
CASSLGQKRNTGELFF
TGTGCCAGCAGTTTAGGACAGAAGCGGAACACCGGGGAGCTGTTTTTT
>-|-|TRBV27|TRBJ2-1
CASSLSPAPLNEQFF
TGTGCCAGCAGTTTATCCCCAGCGCCCCTCAATGAGCAGTTCTTC
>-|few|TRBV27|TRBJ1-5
CASSLGGQPQHF
TGTGCCAGCAGTTTAGGGGGACAGCCCCAGCATTTT
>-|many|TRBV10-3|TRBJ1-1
CAISESEGRDTEAFF
TGTGCCATCAGTGAGTCGGAGGGGAGGGACACTGAAGCTTTCTTT
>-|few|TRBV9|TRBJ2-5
CASGGTQELAQYF
TGTGCCAGCGGCGGGACCCAAGAATTGGCCCAGTACTTC
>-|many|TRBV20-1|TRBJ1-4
CSARDLRGSPEKLFF
TGCAGTGCTAGAGATTTGCGTGGCTCGCCGGAAAAACTGTTTTTT
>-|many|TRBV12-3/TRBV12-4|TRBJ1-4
CASSSGPSFKLFF
TGTGCCAGCAGTTCCGGGCCCAGTTTTAAACTGTTTTTT
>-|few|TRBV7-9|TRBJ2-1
CASSIPEAGAYNEQFF
TGTGCCAGCAGCATACCCGAGGCAGGGGCATACAATGAGCAGTTCTTC
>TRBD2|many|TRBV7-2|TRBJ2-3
CASSLVGTSGVDTQYF
TGTGCCAGCAGCTTAGTTGGGACTAGCGGGGTGGATACGCAGTATTTT
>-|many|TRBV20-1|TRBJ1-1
CSAREGPEAFF
TGCAGTGCTAGAGAAGGGCCCGAAGCTTTCTTT
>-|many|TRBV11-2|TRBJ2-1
CASSLDQMGEQFF
TGTGCCAGCAGCTTAGATCAAATGGGTGAGCAGTTCTTC
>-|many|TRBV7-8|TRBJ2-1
CASSPAGAYRIGNEQFF
TGTGCCAGCAGCCCAGCAGGGGCATACAGAATCGGCAATGAGCAGTTCTTC
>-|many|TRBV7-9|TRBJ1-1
CASSLVGFGARTEAFF
TGTGCCAGCAGCTTAGTGGGCTTTGGGGCGCGGACTGAAGCTTTCTTT
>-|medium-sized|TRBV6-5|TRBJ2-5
CASSSYRGQREETQYF
TGTGCCAGCAGTTCTTACCGGGGGCAAAGGGAAGAGACCCAGTACTTC
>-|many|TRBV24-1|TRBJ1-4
CATQGQPNEKLFF
TGTGCCACCCAAGGACAGCCGAATGAAAAACTGTTTTTT
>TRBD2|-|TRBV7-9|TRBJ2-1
CASSPLRAGGREYNEQFF
TGTGCCAGCAGTCCCTTACGAGCGGGAGGCCGAGAATACAATGAGCAGTTCTTC
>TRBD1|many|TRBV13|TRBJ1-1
CASSPTGTENTEAFF
TGTGCCAGCAGCCCCACCGGGACAGAAAACACTGAAGCTTTCTTT
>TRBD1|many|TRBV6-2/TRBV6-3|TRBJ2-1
CASRRTGEYNEQFF
TGTGCCAGCAGGAGGACAGGGGAGTACAATGAGCAGTTCTTC
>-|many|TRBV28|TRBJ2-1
CASSLTRNEQFF
TGTGCCAGCAGCTTGACAAGGAATGAGCAGTTCTTC
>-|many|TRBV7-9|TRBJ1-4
CASSLAGYEKLFF
TGTGCCAGCAGCTTAGCGGGGTACGAAAAACTGTTTTTT
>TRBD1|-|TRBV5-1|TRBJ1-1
CASSGTGSSAEAFF
TGCGCCAGCAGTGGGACAGGGAGCAGCGCTGAAGCTTTCTTT
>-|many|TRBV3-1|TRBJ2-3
CASSLGGGDGDTQYF
TGTGCCAGCAGCCTCGGAGGCGGGGACGGGGATACGCAGTATTTT
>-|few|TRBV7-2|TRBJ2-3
CASSPDRTDTQYF
TGTGCCAGCAGCCCCGATCGCACAGATACGCAGTATTTT
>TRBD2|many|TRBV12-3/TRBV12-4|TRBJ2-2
CASSLSGGVQGELFF
TGTGCCAGCAGTTTAAGCGGGGGGGTACAAGGGGAGCTGTTTTTT
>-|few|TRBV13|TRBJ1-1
CASSLDRIMNTEAFF
TGTGCCAGCAGCTTAGATCGCATAATGAACACTGAAGCTTTCTTT
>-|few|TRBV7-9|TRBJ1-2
CASSLAEAADGYTF
TGTGCCAGCAGCTTAGCGGAGGCAGCTGATGGCTACACCTTC
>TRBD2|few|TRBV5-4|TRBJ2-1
CASSLETGGYNEQFF
TGTGCCAGCAGCTTGGAAACGGGGGGATACAATGAGCAGTTCTTC
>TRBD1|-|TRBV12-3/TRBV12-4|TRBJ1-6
CASRNGQGYSPLHF
TGTGCCAGCAGAAACGGACAGGGGTATTCACCCCTCCACTTT
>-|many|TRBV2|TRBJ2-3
CASSAGQRGDTQYF
TGTGCCAGCAGTGCCGGACAGCGGGGAGATACGCAGTATTTT
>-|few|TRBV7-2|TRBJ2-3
CASSLNRIRLTDTQYF
TGTGCCAGCAGCCTCAACAGGATCCGCCTCACAGATACGCAGTATTTT
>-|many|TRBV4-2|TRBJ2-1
CASSQRGVDNEQFF
TGTGCCAGCAGCCAGCGGGGAGTAGACAATGAGCAGTTCTTC